Below are 13 T cell receptor beta chains sequenced from a single sample in a study of blood T cells in healthy people across ages. A sample-barcoded 5' primer and a J-beta primer mix were used in a second PCR of about 7 to 12 cycles. TCRdb re-called the 5' RACE reads with MiXCR, one entry per CDR3 protein. The data hold hundreds of thousands of distinct CDR3 sequences, with over 40% observed a single time. The sequenced sample was blood. The receptors here all came from a man older than 75 in good health.

This chain joins TRBV12-3 or TRBV12-4 and TRBJ2-7; weak D call: TRBD1 (5 bases). V dropped 3 bases and J dropped 5 bases, with 11 bases sitting between them. There are 13 residues in the CDR3. Written as DNA, the CDR3 is TGTGCCAGCAGTTTTCATGGGGCCAACGAGCAGTACTTC. It codes for CASSFHGANEQYF.

The chain recombines TRBV27 with TRBJ2-1; 9 bases fit TRBD1. J was trimmed by 15 bases and V by 5 bases; bases with no gene match: 11. From germline, CDR1 is MNHEY and CDR2 SMNVEV (reference sequence). This CDR3 has 13 amino acids. CDR3 nucleotide sequence: TGTGCCAGCAGTGTGACCCGGGACAGGGTACGGTTCTTC. It translates to CASSVTRDRVRFF.

This chain connects TRBV6-1 to TRBJ1-1; TRBD1 matches 9 bases. There are 14 residues in the CDR3. In germline, CDR1 is MNHNS, CDR2 SASEGT. After removal of 6 bases from V and 7 bases from J, the junction contained 9 bases not matched to a gene. CDR3 sequence: CASSQDRGVGEAFF. In DNA form, the CDR3 reads TGTGCCAGCAGCCAAGACAGGGGGGTCGGTGAAGCTTTCTTT.

This clonotype came up a few times. The genes are TRBV5-8 and TRBJ1-2, with D possibly matching TRBD1 (5 bases). Germline assignment: CDR1 SGHTS and CDR2 YDEGEE. The germline V and J ends were trimmed by 2 bases and 4 bases, with 18 bases remaining between them. This CDR3 is built from 16 residues. The CDR3 spells CASSLPGQVEGYGYTF. The CDR3 region has the DNA TGTGCCAGCAGCTTACCGGGGCAGGTCGAAGGCTATGGCTACACCTTC.

The chain recombines TRBV5-4 with TRBJ2-1; 9 nucleotides agree with TRBD1. The J call could be wrong; TRBJ2-7 is a better fit for the DNA end. The CDR3 spans 16 residues. Germline CDR1 and CDR2: SGHNT and YYREEE (reference sequence). In DNA form, the CDR3 reads TGTGCCAGCAGCTTGGGTCCGGGACAGGGACCCTACGAGCAGTACTTC. Translation gives CASSLGPGQGPYEQYF.

This chain connects TRBV7-9 to TRBJ2-7, with 8 nucleotides matching TRBD1. Per germline, CDR1 SEHNR and CDR2 FQNEAQ (reference sequence). Trimming removed 5 bases from V and 6 bases from J; junction bases left unmatched: 9. This CDR3 comprises 14 residues. Written as DNA, the CDR3 is TGTGCCAGCAGCGTAACGACAGGGGCCCGCGAGCAGTACTTC. Translation gives CASSVTTGAREQYF. Full variable domain (outside the CDR3, taken from reference TRBV7-9 and TRBJ2-7): DTGVSQNPRHKITKRGQNVTFRCDPISEHNRLYWYRQTLGQGPEFLTYFQNEAQLEKSRLLSDRFSAERPKGSFSTLEIQRTEQGDSAMYLCASSVTTGAREQYFGPGTRLTVT.

This clonotype was observed a few times. This chain joins TRBV6-2 or TRBV6-3 and TRBJ2-3; D is perhaps TRBD1 (6 bases). The CDR3 is 17 residues long. The germline V and J ends were trimmed by 6 bases and 0 bases, with 19 bases remaining between them. Germline CDR1 MNHEY, CDR2 SVGEGT. This chain's CDR3 is CASSLTPGHLSTDTQYF. The DNA of the CDR3 is TGTGCCAGCAGCCTAACCCCGGGACACTTAAGCACAGATACGCAGTATTTT.

This clonotype has just a few counts. The rearrangement links TRBV28 to TRBJ2-1; perhaps TRBD2 as D (6 bases). The CDR3 spans 13 residues. CDR1 and CDR2 (germline): MDHEN, SYDVKM. V lost 6 bases and J 6 bases, leaving 12 bases between the germline ends. This CDR3 reads CASRLLGGNEQFF. Here the CDR3 DNA reads TGTGCCAGCAGACTTCTGGGAGGCAATGAGCAGTTCTTC.

This clonotype appeared a few times. The chain joins TRBV7-8 to TRBJ2-1, with TRBD2 identical over 12 bases. Germline V lookup: CDR1 SGHVS, CDR2 FQNEAQ. CDR3 length equals 17 residues. V lost 1 base and J lost 8; bases outside the gene matches: 9. CDR3 sequence reads: CASSLVASGGAKDEQFF. In nucleotides, the CDR3 is TGTGCCAGCAGCTTAGTGGCTAGCGGGGGGGCCAAAGATGAGCAGTTCTTC.

The V gene is TRBV15, the J gene TRBJ1-4; perhaps TRBD1 as D (5 bases). Germline CDR1 LNHNV, CDR2 YYDKDF (reference sequence). This CDR3 is built from 18 residues. Trimming took 3 bases from V and 0 from J, leaving 17 bases between them. The CDR3 sequence: CATSSPKSGAATNEKLFF. The CDR3 region has the DNA TGTGCCACCAGCAGTCCCAAATCCGGGGCAGCAACTAATGAAAAACTGTTTTTT.

This clonotype was detected many times. The J gene is TRBJ1-4, the V gene TRBV7-9; the D is unclear. With 2 bases removed from V and 0 bases from J, the gap between germline ends came to 4 bases. This CDR3 contains 14 residues. The germline CDR1 and CDR2 sequences are SEHNR and FQNEAQ (reference sequence). Written as DNA, the CDR3 is TGTGCCAGCAGCTTAAGGGCAACTAATGAAAAACTGTTTTTT. The encoded protein is CASSLRATNEKLFF.

Only a few counts were recorded for this clonotype. CDR3 sequence (DNA): TGTGCCAAACAGGGGAATACCAAGAAGGAAGTGTACGAGCAGTACTTC. Protein product: CAKQGNTKKEVYEQYF. The rearrangement joins TRBV21-1 to TRBJ2-7; the table calls TRBD1, which could not be checked here. TRBV21-1 is noted as a pseudogene. This CDR3 contains 16 residues.

The DNA for the CDR3 is TGTGCCAGCAGCTTAGGGGCTCGGCACGGATACAATGAGCAGTTCTTC. It is translated as CASSLGARHGYNEQFF. The chain links TRBV11-2 to TRBJ2-1; unclear D gene. CDR3 size: 16 residues. Trimming cost V 1 base and J 4 bases, with 14 bases left between them. CDR1 SGHAT and CDR2 FQNNGV come from the germline V gene.